This T cell receptor beta chain emerged from a study of cytomegalovirus exposure and HLA in healthy donors. The study, taken as a whole, reports: The study listed approximately 160 cytomegalovirus-associated TCR beta chains. Among the CMV-associated chains, three were confirmed in vitro as specific for CMV antigens.

As concerns this clone: The antigen remains undetermined.

Trimming shortened V by 5 bases and J by 0 bases, and 11 bases separated the two germline ends. The CDR3 runs to 15 residues. Germline V CDR1 and CDR2: SGHAT, FQNNGV. The protocol was immunoSEQ multiplex PCR, while the TCRdb copy is restricted to in-frame clones and leaves out a portion. The table has approximately 270,000 clones, roughly 87% seen once. The TCR sequence derives from a man younger than 35 in good health and CMV-seropositive. Sample: PBMCs. V gene TRBV11-2 combines with J gene TRBJ1-3; the D gene is possibly TRBD1 (5 bases). The CDR3 sequence is CASSPQGDSGNTIYF. CDR3 nucleotide sequence: TGTGCCAGCAGCCCCCAAGGGGACTCTGGAAACACCATATATTTT.